This T cell receptor (beta chain) appears in the sequencing data of a study of blood T cell repertoires in COVID-19. Study overall: The samples span acute and convalescent COVID-19 from the United States, Italy and Spain. The cDNA or gDNA used as material had been derived from T cells, B-cell-depleted T cells, or PBMCs.

In germline, CDR1 is MNHEY, CDR2 SVGAGI. Trimming left V 0 bases short and J 0 bases short, with 9 bases between. The CDR3 contains 15 residues. In the source study's methods: By means of reference gene primer amplification, nucleated cell counts were estimated. Profiled with immunoSEQ multiplex PCR; TCRdb holds only in-frame clones, not every one. The V and J calls and clone size come from that table; D and trimming were worked out from the DNA. The sample contains under 50,000 clones, about 92% of which appear only once. Sequencing used peripheral blood. The chain uses TRBV6-5 and TRBJ2-7; tentatively, D is TRBD1 (6 bases). The clonotype comes from a man in his sixties or seventies with active COVID-19. CDR3: CASSYSTGTSYEQYF. For the CDR3, the DNA is TGTGCCAGCAGTTACTCGACAGGAACCTCCTACGAGCAGTACTTC.